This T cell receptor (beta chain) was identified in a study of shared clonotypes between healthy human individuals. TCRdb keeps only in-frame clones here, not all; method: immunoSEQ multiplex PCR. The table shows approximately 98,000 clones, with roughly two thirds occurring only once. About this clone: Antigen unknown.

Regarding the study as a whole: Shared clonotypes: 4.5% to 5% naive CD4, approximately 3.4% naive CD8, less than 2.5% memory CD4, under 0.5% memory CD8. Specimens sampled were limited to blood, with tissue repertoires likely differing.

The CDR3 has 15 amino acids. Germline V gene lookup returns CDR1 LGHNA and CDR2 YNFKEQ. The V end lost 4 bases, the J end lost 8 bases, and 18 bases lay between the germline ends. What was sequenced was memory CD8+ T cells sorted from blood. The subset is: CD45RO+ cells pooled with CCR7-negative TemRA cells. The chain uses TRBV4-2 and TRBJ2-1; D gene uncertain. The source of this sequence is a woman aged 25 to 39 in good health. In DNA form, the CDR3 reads TGTGCCAGCAGCCCCTTAGTAGGGTTCGTGGATGAGCAGTTCTTC. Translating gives CASSPLVGFVDEQFF.